In this sample, the clone carrying this T cell receptor (beta chain) turned up a few times. Trimming pared 6 bases from V and 0 bases from J, leaving 16 bases between. This CDR3 is 16 amino acids long. This sample is part of a study of T-cell reconstitution after alpha-beta-depleted transplantation in children. Preparation of the TCRbeta library was carried out with unique molecular identifiers. MiXCR was run by TCRdb on the PCR reads, yielding one entry per CDR3 protein. The sample has around 450,000 distinct CDR3 sequences; 15% to 20% are singletons. This specimen was PBMCs, mostly from graft donor cells, taken 360 days after TCRalphabeta/CD19-depleted stem cell transplant. The chain is built from TRBV12-3 or TRBV12-4 and TRBJ2-3, with D hard to call. This TCR derives from a boy in the first two years of life who had a stem cell transplant for Wiskott-Aldrich syndrome, so the T cells may come from the graft donor. CDR3 region: CASRKFSFDSTDTQYF. The DNA of the CDR3 is TGTGCCAGCAGGAAGTTTAGTTTTGACAGCACAGATACGCAGTATTTT.